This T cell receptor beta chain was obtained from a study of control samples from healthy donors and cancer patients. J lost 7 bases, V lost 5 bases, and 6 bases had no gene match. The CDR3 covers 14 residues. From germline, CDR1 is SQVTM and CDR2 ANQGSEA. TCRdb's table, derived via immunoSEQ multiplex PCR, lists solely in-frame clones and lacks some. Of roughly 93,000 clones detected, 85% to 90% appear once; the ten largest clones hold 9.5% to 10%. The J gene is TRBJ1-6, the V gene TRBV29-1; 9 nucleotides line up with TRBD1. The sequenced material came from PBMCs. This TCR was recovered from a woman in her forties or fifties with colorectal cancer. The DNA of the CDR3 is TGCAGCGTTTTGATCGGGACAGGGAATTCACCCCTCCACTTT. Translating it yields CSVLIGTGNSPLHF.